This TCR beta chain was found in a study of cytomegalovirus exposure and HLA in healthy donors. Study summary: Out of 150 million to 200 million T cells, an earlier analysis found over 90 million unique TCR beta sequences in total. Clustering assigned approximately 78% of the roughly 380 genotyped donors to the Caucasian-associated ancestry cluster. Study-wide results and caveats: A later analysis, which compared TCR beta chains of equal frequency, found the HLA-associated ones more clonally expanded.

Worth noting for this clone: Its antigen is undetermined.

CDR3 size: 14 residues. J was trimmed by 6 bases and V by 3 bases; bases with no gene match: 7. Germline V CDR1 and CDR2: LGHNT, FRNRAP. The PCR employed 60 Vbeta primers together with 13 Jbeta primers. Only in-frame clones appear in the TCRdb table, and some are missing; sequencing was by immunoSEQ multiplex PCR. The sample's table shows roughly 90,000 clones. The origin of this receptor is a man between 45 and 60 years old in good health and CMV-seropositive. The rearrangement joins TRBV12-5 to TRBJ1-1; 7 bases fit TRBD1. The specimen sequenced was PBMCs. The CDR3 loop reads CASGLTRGIPEAFF. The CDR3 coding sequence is TGTGCTAGTGGTTTAACCAGGGGGATCCCTGAAGCTTTCTTT.